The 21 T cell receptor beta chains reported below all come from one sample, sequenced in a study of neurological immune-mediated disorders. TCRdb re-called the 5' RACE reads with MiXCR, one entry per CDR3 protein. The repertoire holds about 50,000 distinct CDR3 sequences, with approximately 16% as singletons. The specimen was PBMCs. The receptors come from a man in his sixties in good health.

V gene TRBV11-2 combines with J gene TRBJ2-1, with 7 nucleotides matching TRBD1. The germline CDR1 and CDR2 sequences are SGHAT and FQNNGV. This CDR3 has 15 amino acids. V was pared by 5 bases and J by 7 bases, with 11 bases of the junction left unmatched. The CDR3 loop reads CASSTPRGRRNEQFF. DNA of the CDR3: TGTGCCAGCAGCACTCCTAGGGGGCGTAGGAATGAGCAGTTCTTC. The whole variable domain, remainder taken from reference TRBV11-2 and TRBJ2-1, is EAGVAQSPRYKIIEKRQSVAFWCNPISGHATLYWYQQILGQGPKLLIQFQNNGVVDDSQLPKDRFSAERLKGVDSTLKIQPAKLEDSAVYLCASSTPRGRRNEQFFGPGTRLTVL.

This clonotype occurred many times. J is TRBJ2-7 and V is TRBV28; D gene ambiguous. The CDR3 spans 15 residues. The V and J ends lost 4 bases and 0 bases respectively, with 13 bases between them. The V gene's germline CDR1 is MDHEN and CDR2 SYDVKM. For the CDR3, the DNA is TGTGCCAGCAGTTCGGACCGCTCGAACTCCTACGAGCAGTACTTC. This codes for CASSSDRSNSYEQYF.

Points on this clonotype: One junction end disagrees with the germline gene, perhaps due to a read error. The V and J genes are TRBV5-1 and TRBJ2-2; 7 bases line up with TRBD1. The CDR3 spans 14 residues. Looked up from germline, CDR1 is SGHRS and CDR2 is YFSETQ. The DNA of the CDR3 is TGCGCCAGCAGCTTGGACAGGGGTATCGGGGAGCTCTTTTTT. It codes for CASSLDRGIGELFF.

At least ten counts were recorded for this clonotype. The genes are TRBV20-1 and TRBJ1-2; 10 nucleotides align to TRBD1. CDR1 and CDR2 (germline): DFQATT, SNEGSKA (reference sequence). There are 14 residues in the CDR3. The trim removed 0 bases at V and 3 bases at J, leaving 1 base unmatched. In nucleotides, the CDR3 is TGCAGTGCTAGAGAGACAGGGGGCGACTATGGCTACACCTTC. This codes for CSARETGGDYGYTF.

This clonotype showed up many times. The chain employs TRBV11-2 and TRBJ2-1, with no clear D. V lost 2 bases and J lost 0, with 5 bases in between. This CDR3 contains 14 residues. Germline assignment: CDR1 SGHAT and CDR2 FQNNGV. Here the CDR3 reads CASSLMSSYNEQFF. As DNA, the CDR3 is TGTGCCAGCAGCTTAATGAGCTCCTACAATGAGCAGTTCTTC.

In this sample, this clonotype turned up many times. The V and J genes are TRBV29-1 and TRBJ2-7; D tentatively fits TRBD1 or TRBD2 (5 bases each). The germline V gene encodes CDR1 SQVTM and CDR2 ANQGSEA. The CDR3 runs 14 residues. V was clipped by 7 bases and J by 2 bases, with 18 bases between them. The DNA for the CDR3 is TGCAGCGCCGGGGACGCAGGGACCCCCTACGAGCAGTACTTC. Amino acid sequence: CSAGDAGTPYEQYF.

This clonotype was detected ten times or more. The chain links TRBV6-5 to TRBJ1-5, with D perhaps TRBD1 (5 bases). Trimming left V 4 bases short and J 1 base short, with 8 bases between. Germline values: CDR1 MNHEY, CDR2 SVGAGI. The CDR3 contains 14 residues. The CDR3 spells CASSSRDSNQPQHF. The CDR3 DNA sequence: TGTGCCAGCAGTTCCCGGGACAGCAATCAGCCCCAGCATTTT.

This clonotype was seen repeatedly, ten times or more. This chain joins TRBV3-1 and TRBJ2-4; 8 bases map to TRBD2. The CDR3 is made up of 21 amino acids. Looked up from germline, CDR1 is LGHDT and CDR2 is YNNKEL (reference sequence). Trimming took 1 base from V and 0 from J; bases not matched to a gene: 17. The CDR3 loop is CASSQVGGYGRADKAKNIQYF. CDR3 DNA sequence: TGTGCCAGCAGCCAAGTCGGGGGGTACGGGAGGGCCGATAAAGCCAAAAACATTCAGTACTTC.

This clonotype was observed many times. CDR3 sequence reads: CASSPSGTRETQYF. DNA of the CDR3: TGTGCCAGCAGTCCCTCCGGGACCCGGGAGACCCAGTACTTC. The V gene is TRBV28, the J gene TRBJ2-5; the D gene could be TRBD1 or TRBD2 (5 bases each). Trimming removed 5 bases from V and 5 bases from J, with 15 bases in between. CDR3 length: 14 residues. Per germline, CDR1 MDHEN and CDR2 SYDVKM. Drawing the rest from reference TRBV28 and TRBJ2-5, the complete variable domain is DVKVTQSSRYLVKRTGEKVFLECVQDMDHENMFWYRQDPGLGLRLIYFSYDVKMKEKGDIPEGYSVSREKKERFSLILESASTNQTSMYLCASSPSGTRETQYFGPGTRLLVL.

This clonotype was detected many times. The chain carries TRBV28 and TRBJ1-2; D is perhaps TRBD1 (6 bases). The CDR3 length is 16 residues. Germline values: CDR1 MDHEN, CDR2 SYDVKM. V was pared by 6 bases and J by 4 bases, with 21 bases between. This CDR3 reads CASSQAPGVRFYGYTF. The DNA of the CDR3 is TGTGCCAGCAGCCAAGCGCCAGGGGTCCGCTTCTATGGCTACACCTTC.

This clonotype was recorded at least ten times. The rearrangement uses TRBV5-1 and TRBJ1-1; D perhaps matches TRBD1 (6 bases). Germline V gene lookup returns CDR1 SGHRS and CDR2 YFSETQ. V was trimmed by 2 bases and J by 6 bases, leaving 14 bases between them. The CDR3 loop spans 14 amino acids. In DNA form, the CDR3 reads TGCGCCAGCAGCTTTGGTAACAGGGCGGCTGAAGCTTTCTTT. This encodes CASSFGNRAAEAFF.

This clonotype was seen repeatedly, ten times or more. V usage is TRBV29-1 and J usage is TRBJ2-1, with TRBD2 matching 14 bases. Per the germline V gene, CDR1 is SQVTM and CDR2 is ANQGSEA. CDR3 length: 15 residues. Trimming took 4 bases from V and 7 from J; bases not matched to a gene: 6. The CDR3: CSVGGLAGVWNEQFF. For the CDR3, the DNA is TGCAGCGTTGGGGGACTAGCGGGAGTATGGAATGAGCAGTTCTTC.

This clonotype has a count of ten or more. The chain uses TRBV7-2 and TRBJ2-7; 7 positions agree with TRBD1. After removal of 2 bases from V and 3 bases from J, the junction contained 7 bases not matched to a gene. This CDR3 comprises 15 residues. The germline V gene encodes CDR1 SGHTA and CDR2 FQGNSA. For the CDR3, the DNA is TGTGCCAGCAGCTTAAGTTCGGGACAGAGCTACGAGCAGTACTTC. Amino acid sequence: CASSLSSGQSYEQYF.

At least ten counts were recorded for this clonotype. CDR3 amino acids: CATRSVVPPVGGYTF. CDR3 DNA sequence: TGTGCCACCAGGTCCGTTGTCCCTCCCGTGGGGGGCTACACCTTC. This chain links TRBV15 with TRBJ1-2; D ambiguous. CDR3 length: 15 amino acids. CDR1 is LNHNV, CDR2 YYDKDF, per germline (reference sequence). V was pared by 6 bases and J by 8 bases, with 22 bases between.

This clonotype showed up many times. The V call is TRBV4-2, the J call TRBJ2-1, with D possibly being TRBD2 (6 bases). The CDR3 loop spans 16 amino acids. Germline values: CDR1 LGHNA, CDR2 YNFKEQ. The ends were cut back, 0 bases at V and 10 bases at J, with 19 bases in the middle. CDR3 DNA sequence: TGTGCCAGCAGCCAAGAGTGGCAGAGCGGGTTAAACGAGCAGTTCTTC. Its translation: CASSQEWQSGLNEQFF.

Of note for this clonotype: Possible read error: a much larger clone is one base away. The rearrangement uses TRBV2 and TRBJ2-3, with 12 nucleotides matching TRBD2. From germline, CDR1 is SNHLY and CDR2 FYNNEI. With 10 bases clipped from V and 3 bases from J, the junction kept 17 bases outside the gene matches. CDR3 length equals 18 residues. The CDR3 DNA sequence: TGTGCCATCATAAGGGTTTTGACTAGCGGGAGTAGGACAGATACGCAGTATTTT. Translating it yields CAIIRVLTSGSRTDTQYF.

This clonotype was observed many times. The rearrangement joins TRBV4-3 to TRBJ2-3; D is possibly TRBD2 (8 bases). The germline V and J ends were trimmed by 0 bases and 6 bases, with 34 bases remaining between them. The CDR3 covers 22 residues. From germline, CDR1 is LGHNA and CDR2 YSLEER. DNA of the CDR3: TGCGCCAGCAGCCAAGATCCCACGGGAGGGGGCCGGGTCGGGGGGGCCCGCGATACGCAGTATTTT. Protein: CASSQDPTGGGRVGGARDTQYF.

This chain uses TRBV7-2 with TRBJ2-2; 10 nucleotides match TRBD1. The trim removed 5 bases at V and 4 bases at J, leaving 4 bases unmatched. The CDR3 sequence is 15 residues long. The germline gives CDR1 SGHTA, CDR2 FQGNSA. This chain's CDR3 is CASSPRTGGTGELFF. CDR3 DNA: TGTGCCAGCAGCCCACGGACAGGGGGCACCGGGGAGCTGTTTTTT. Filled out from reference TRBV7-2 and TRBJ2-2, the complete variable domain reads GAGVSQSPSNKVTEKGKDVELRCDPISGHTALYWYRQSLGQGLEFLIYFQGNSAPDKSGLPSDRFSAERTGGSVSTLTIQRTQQEDSAVYLCASSPRTGGTGELFFGEGSRLTVL.

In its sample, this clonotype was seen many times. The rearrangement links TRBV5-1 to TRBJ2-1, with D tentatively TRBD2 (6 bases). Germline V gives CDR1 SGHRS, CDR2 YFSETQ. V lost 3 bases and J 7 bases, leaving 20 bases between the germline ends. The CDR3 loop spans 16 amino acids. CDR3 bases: TGCGCCAGCAGCTCGCTGACTAGTCCGTCGGGGAATGAGCAGTTCTTC. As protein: CASSSLTSPSGNEQFF.

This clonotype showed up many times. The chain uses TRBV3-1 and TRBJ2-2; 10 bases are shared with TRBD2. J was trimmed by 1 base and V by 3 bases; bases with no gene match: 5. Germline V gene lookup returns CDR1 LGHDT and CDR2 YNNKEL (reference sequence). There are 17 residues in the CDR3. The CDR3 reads CASSHRLAGWNTGELFF. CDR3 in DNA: TGTGCCAGCAGCCATCGACTAGCGGGCTGGAACACCGGGGAGCTGTTTTTT.

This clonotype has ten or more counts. CDR3 amino acids: CATSDYLTKGAGSYNEQFF. The CDR3 DNA reads TGTGCCACCAGTGATTACTTAACGAAGGGGGCGGGCTCCTACAATGAGCAGTTCTTC. The V and J genes are TRBV24-1 and TRBJ2-1; 7 positions match TRBD1. The CDR3 totals 19 residues. Germline assignment: CDR1 KGHDR and CDR2 SFDVKD. V was pared by 2 bases and J by 0 bases, with 12 bases of the junction left unmatched.